This T cell receptor (beta chain) is from a study of cytomegalovirus exposure and HLA in healthy donors. Regarding donors, all were healthy bone marrow donors. Trimming cost V 7 bases and J 1 base; bases outside gene matches: 6. The CDR3 totals 13 residues. The germline gives CDR1 SQVTM, CDR2 ANQGSEA. Points from the study as a whole: Available immune exposure information was restricted to CMV serostatus only.

On this clone itself: Its antigen is as yet unknown.

The primer mix had 60 Vbeta and 13 Jbeta primers. Profiling relied on immunoSEQ multiplex PCR, and the TCRdb table lists in-frame clones only, not all of them. The table includes approximately 150,000 clones, nearly 70% detected once. The receptor was isolated from a man aged 30 to 39 in good health and CMV-seropositive. The chain links TRBV29-1 to TRBJ1-1; 7 bases line up with TRBD1. Sequenced sample: PBMCs. The CDR3 region is CSGQTGPNTEAFF. CDR3 DNA sequence: TGCAGCGGACAGACAGGGCCGAACACTGAAGCTTTCTTT. Full variable domain (remainder filled in from reference TRBV29-1 and TRBJ1-1): SAVISQKPSRDICQRGTSLTIQCQVDSQVTMMFWYRQQPGQSLTLIATANQGSEATYESGFVIDKFPISRPNLTFSTLTVSNMSPEDSSIYLCSGQTGPNTEAFFGQGTRLTVV.